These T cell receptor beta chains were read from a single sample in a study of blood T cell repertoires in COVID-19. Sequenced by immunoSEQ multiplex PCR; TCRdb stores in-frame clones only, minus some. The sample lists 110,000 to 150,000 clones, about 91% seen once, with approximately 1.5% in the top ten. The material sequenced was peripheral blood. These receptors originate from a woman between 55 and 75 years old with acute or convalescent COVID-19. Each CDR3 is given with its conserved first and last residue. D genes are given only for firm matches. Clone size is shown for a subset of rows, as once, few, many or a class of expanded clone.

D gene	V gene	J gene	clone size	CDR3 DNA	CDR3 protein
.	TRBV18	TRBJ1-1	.	TGTGCCAGCTCGGAGACGACAGGTTCGAACACTGAAGCTTTCTTT	CASSETTGSNTEAFF
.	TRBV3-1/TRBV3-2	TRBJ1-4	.	TGTGCCAGCAGCCAAGTATCGGGGAATGAAAAACTGTTTTTT	CASSQVSGNEKLFF
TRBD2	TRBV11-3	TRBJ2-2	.	TGTGCCAGCAGCCCTCCGGGACTAGCGGGGGTAGCCGGGGAGCTGTTTTTT	CASSPPGLAGVAGELFF
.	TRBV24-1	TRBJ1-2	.	TGTGCCACCAGCGCTAAACAGGGAAGCTACACCTTC	CATSAKQGSYTF
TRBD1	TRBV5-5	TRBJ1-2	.	TGTGCCAGCAGGGGGACAGGGGAAACAGGCTATGGCTACACCTTC	CASRGTGETGYGYTF
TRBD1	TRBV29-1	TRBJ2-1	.	TGCAGCACTCACTCCGGGACAGGGTTTAGAAATGAGCAGTTCTTC	CSTHSGTGFRNEQFF
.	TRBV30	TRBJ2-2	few	TGTGCCTGGAGTGTACTCGGGGAGCTGTTTTTT	CAWSVLGELFF
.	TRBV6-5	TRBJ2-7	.	TGTGCCAGCAGTTACTCGTGGTCTACCTACGAGCAGTACTTC	CASSYSWSTYEQYF
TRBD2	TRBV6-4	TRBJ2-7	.	TGTTCTAGCGGGGGGGCCTACGAGCAGTACTTC	CSSGGAYEQYF
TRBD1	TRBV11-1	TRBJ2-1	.	TGTGCCAGCAGCTTAGCCGGGACAGGGGATTTGGATGAGCAGTTCTTC	CASSLAGTGDLDEQFF
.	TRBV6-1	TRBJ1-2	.	TGTGCCAGCAGTGAAGCCGGGAATCAGGGACACTTC	CASSEAGNQGHF
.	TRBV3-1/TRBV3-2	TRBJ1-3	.	TGTGCCAGCTCCGCGAGCTCTGGAAACACCATATATTTT	CASSASSGNTIYF
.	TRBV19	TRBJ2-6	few	TGTGCCAGCTCAGGCAGGGCCTCTGGGGCCAACGTCCTGACTTTC	CASSGRASGANVLTF
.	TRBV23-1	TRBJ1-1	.	TGCGCCAGCAGTCAAAAGGGGGGGTTTTGTGAAGCTTTCTTT	CASSQKGGFCEAFF
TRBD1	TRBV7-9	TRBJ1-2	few	TGTGCCAGCAGCTCGATACTGGGACAGGGGGCAGTTGGCTACACCTTC	CASSSILGQGAVGYTF
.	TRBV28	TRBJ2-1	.	TGTGCCAGCAGTTTGATTACAACCAAATTGCAGTTCTTC	CASSLITTKLQFF
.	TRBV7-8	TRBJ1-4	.	TGTGCCAGCAGCACCCAGGACAGCATTAATGAAAAACTGTTTTTT	CASSTQDSINEKLFF
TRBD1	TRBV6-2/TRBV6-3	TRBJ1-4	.	TGTGCCAGCAGTCTGGGACAGGAAAATGAAAAACTGTTTTTT	CASSLGQENEKLFF
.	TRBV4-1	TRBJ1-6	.	TGCGCCAGCAGCCAGTTGACAGGAGCAAATTCACCCCTCCACTTT	CASSQLTGANSPLHF
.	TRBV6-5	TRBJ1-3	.	TGTGCCAGCAGTTACTCGAGCGCTGACACCATATATTTT	CASSYSSADTIYF
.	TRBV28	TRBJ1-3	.	TGTGCCAGCAGTTATAACTTTCCGATCAACACCATATATTTT	CASSYNFPINTIYF
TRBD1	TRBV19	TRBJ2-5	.	TGTGCCAGTAGCTTCTCAGGTCACAGGGGCGGACAAGAGACCCAGTACTTC	CASSFSGHRGGQETQYF
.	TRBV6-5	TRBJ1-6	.	TGTGCCAGCAGTTACCGGACAGACAGTAATTCACCCCTCCACTTT	CASSYRTDSNSPLHF
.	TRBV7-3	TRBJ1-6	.	TGTGCCAGCAGCTTACTGGGACAAAATAATTCACCCCTCCACTTT	CASSLLGQNNSPLHF